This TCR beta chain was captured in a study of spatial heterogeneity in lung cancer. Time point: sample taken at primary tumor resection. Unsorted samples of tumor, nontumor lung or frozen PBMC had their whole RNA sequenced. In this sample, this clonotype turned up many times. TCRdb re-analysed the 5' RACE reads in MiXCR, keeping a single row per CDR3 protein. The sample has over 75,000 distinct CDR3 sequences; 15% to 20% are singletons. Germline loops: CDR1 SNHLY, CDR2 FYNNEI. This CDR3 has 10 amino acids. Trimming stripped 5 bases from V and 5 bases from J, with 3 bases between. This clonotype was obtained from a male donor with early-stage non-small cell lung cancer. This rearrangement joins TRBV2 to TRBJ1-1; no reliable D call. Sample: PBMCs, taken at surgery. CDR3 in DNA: TGTGCCAGCAGTATGACTGAAGCTTTCTTT. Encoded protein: CASSMTEAFF.